This T cell receptor (beta chain) was recorded in a study of blood T cell repertoires in COVID-19. This clone was picked up one time. V shed 4 bases and J shed 0 bases, with 12 bases lying between them. The CDR3 loop spans 16 amino acids. The germline V gene encodes CDR1 MGHRA and CDR2 YSYEKL. In the authors' workflow: Amplifying reference gene primers gave estimates of nucleated cell counts. This table comes from immunoSEQ multiplex PCR, and its TCRdb copy is limited to in-frame clones, with some not included. V, J and clone size reflect that table, while D and trimming were determined from the DNA. The data contain approximately 190,000 clones, about 83% of them singletons.

Source material: peripheral blood. This sequence originates from a woman aged 70-85 years with active or convalescent COVID-19. This rearrangement joins TRBV4-1 to TRBJ1-4; D ambiguous. CDR3 DNA sequence: TGCGCCAGCAGCCCTCCCCAGGCTGCAACTAATGAAAAACTGTTTTTT. This codes for CASSPPQAATNEKLFF.